In this sample, the clone carrying this T cell receptor beta chain turned up a few times. These data belong to a study of CD8 T cells in Susac syndrome. The RNA, 0.5 to 1 ug, was put through reverse transcription using random hexamers. TCRdb ran MiXCR on the immunoSEQ multiplex PCR reads and lists one entry per CDR3 protein. The sample yields approximately 270,000 distinct CDR3 sequences, about 94% seen once. Trimming shortened V by 6 bases and J by 1 base, and 9 bases separated the two germline ends. The germline gives CDR1 LGHNA, CDR2 YNFKEQ. The CDR3 covers 14 residues. The sequenced material came from CD4+ T cells from PBMCs. The receptor's source is a human donor with multiple sclerosis. This chain links TRBV4-2 with TRBJ1-4; no reliable D call. Written as DNA, the CDR3 is TGTGCCAGCAGGGGATGGGGAACTAATGAAAAACTGTTTTTT. Translating gives CASRGWGTNEKLFF.